This is a list of T cell receptor beta chains from one sample in a study of shared clonotypes between healthy human individuals. Data came from immunoSEQ multiplex PCR; TCRdb stores just in-frame clones and leaves some out. The table has around 2,000,000 clones, about 94% seen once. The sequencing sample was made of naive CD8+ T cells sorted from blood. These receptors were obtained from a man aged 18 to 35 in good health. Each CDR3 is given with its conserved first and last residue. The D gene is left open where the match is weak. Where a row states a size, it is once, few, many or the class of an expanded clone; other rows omit it.

j_call cdr3_length v_call d_call clone_size cdr3_nt cdr3_aa
TRBJ1-1 21 TRBV9 NA NA TGTGCCAGCTCACAGCAGCTAAATTTCTACGGGGACCGCAAAGTCGGCACTGAAGCTTTCTTT CASSQQLNFYGDRKVGTEAFF
TRBJ2-7 14 TRBV5-4 TRBD2 NA TGTGCCAGCAGCTGGGGGGAGGGATTATACGAGCAGTACTTC CASSWGEGLYEQYF
TRBJ2-2 14 TRBV4-3 NA NA TGCGCCAGCAGCCAAGAACGGAACGTTCTGGAGCTGTTTTTT CASSQERNVLELFF
TRBJ2-4 15 TRBV10-2 NA NA TGCGCCAGCAGTGACCCATTATTAGCCAAAAACATTCAGTACTTC CASSDPLLAKNIQYF
TRBJ2-5 15 TRBV9 TRBD2 NA TGTGCCAGCAGCGTAGAACCTAGCGGGCTAGAGACCCAGTACTTC CASSVEPSGLETQYF
TRBJ2-3 12 TRBV5-6 NA once TGTGCCAGCAGCTGGGGACCAGATACGCAGTATTTT CASSWGPDTQYF
TRBJ2-1 13 TRBV27 NA once TGTGCCACCTCCTCGGGTTTGTACAATGAGCAGTTCTTC CATSSGLYNEQFF
TRBJ2-5 13 TRBV7-9 NA NA TGTGCCAGCAGCCTCACTAGGGAAGAGACCCAGTACTTC CASSLTREETQYF
TRBJ1-4 14 TRBV11-2 NA NA TGTGCCAGCAGCTTGCAGGGATCTAATGAAAAACTGTTTTTT CASSLQGSNEKLFF
TRBJ1-1 15 TRBV28 NA once TGTGCCACCGATTCATCGCAGGACTTGAACACTGAAGCTTTCTTT CATDSSQDLNTEAFF
TRBJ2-5 15 TRBV10-3 NA NA TGTGCCATCAGTGGCCACTTCGGGACGCAAGAGACCCAGTACTTC CAISGHFGTQETQYF
TRBJ1-2 15 TRBV9 NA NA TGTGCCAGCAGCGTCCCAGGTAGTGGTGGGGATGGCTACACCTTC CASSVPGSGGDGYTF
TRBJ2-3 19 TRBV28 TRBD2 NA TGTGCCAGCAGTTTAGCAAGGGCTAGCGGGGGGGTTAGCACAGATACGCAGTATTTT CASSLARASGGVSTDTQYF
TRBJ2-7 17 TRBV4-1 NA NA TGCGCCAGCAGCCAGGGGCAGGGGCCGAGGAGCTCCTACGAGCAGTACTTC CASSQGQGPRSSYEQYF
TRBJ2-7 15 TRBV11-1 NA NA TGTGCCAGCAGCTTGGACAATCCAGGTACAGGGGAGCAGTACTTC CASSLDNPGTGEQYF
TRBJ1-3 13 TRBV6-1 NA NA TGTGCCAGCATCAGCAGGGCAGGAAACACCATATATTTT CASISRAGNTIYF